A single sample gave rise to the 2 T cell receptor beta chains below, sequenced in a study of blood T cell repertoires in COVID-19. Here immunoSEQ multiplex PCR was the method, and the copy in TCRdb shows in-frame clones only, minus some. The sample lists 250,000 to 300,000 clones; 70% to 90% were seen once. Material for sequencing was peripheral blood. These receptors were obtained from a woman in her sixties or seventies with COVID-19, enrolled during active disease.

The chain couples TRBV9 to TRBJ2-1; 7 bases fit TRBD2. From germline, CDR1 is SGDLS and CDR2 YYNGEE. CDR3 length equals 16 residues. The ends lost 0 bases at V and 7 bases at J; junction bases unmatched: 10. The CDR3 DNA reads as TGTGCCAGCAGCGTAGCCGGGGGAGGGAGGGCAAATGAGCAGTTCTTC. Its translation is CASSVAGGGRANEQFF.

The chain joins TRBV7-2 to TRBJ2-7, with 8 positions matching TRBD2. CDR3 length: 15 amino acids. CDR1 is SGHTA and CDR2 is FQGNSA in the germline V gene. Trimming removed 5 bases from V and 7 bases from J; junction bases left unmatched: 13. CDR3 amino acids: CASSPRGVAGREQYF. The CDR3 coding sequence is TGTGCCAGCAGCCCGAGGGGGGTAGCGGGACGGGAGCAGTACTTC.